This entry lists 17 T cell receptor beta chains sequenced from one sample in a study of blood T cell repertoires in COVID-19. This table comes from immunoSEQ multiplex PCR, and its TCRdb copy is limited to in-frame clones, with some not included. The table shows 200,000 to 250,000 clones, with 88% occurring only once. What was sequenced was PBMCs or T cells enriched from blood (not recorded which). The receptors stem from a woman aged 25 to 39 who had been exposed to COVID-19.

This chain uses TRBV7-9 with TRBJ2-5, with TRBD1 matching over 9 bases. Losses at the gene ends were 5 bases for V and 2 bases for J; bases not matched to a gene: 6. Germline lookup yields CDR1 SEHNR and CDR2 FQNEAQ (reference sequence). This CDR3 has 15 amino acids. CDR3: CASSPTGGLQETQYF. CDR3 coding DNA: TGTGCCAGCAGCCCCACAGGGGGCCTTCAAGAGACCCAGTACTTC.

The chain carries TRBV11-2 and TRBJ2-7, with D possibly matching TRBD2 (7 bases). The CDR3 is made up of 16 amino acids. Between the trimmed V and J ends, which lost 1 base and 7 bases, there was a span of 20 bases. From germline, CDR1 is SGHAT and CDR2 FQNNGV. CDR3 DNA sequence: TGTGCCAGCAGCTTAGCATCTCTTGGGGGGGCGGGTGAGCAGTACTTC. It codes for CASSLASLGGAGEQYF.

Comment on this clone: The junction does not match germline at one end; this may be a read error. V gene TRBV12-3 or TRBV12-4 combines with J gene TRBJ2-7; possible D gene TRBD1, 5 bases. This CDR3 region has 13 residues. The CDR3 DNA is TGTGCCAGCAGCTTAGGACAAACCTACGAGCAGTACTTC. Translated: CASSLGQTYEQYF.

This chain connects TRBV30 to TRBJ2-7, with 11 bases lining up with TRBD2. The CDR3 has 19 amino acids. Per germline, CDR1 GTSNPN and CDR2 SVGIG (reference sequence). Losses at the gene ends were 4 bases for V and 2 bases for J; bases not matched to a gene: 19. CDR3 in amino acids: CAWTQRVIGLAGLPYEQYF. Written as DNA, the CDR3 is TGTGCCTGGACCCAGCGGGTCATCGGACTAGCGGGCCTTCCCTACGAGCAGTACTTC.

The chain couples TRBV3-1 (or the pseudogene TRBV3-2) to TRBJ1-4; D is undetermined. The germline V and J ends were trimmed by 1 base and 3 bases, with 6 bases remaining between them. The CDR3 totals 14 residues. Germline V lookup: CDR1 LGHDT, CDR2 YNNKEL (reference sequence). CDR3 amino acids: CASSQVGANEKLFF. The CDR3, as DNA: TGTGCCAGCAGCCAAGTGGGAGCTAATGAAAAACTGTTTTTT.

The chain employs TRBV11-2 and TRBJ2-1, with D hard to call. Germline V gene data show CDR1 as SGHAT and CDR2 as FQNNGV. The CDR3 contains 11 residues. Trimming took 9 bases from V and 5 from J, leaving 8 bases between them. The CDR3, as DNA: TGTGCCAGTCGTCACAACAATGAGCAGTTCTTC. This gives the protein CASRHNNEQFF. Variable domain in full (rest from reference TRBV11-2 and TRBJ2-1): EAGVAQSPRYKIIEKRQSVAFWCNPISGHATLYWYQQILGQGPKLLIQFQNNGVVDDSQLPKDRFSAERLKGVDSTLKIQPAKLEDSAVYLCASRHNNEQFFGPGTRLTVL.

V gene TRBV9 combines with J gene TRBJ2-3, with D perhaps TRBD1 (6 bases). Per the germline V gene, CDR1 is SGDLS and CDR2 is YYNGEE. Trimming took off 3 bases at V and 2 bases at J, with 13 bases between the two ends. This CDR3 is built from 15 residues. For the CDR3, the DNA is TGTGCCAGCAGCGAAAGACCAGGGGACACAGATACGCAGTATTTT. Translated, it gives CASSERPGDTDTQYF.

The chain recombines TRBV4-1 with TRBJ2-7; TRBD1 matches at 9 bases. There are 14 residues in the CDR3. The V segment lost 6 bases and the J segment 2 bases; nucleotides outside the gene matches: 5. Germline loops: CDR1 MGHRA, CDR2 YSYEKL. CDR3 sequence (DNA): TGCGCCAGCAGACCCGGGACAGGGACCTACGAGCAGTACTTC. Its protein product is CASRPGTGTYEQYF.

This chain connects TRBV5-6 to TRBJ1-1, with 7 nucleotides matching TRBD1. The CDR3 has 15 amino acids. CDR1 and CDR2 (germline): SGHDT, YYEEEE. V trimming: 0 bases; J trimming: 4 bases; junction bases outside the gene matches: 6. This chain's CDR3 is CASSLEEGAGTEAFF. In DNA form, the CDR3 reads TGTGCCAGCAGCTTGGAAGAGGGGGCTGGCACTGAAGCTTTCTTT. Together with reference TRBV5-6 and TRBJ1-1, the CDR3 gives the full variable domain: DAGVTQSPTHLIKTRGQQVTLRCSPKSGHDTVSWYQQALGQGPQFIFQYYEEEERQRGNFPDRFSGHQFPNYSSELNVNALLLGDSALYLCASSLEEGAGTEAFFGQGTRLTVV.

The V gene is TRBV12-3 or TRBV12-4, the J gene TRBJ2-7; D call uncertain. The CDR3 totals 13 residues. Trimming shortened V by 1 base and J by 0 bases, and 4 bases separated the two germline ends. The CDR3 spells CASSLVGSYEQYF. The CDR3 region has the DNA TGTGCCAGCAGTTTAGTCGGCTCCTACGAGCAGTACTTC.

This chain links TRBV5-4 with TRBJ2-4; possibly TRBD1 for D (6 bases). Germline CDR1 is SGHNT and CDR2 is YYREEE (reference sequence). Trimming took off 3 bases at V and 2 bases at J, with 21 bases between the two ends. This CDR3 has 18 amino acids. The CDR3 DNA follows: TGTGCCAGCAGCTCGTATGGGGTGGACAGTGGATCCAAAAACATTCAGTACTTC. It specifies CASSSYGVDSGSKNIQYF.

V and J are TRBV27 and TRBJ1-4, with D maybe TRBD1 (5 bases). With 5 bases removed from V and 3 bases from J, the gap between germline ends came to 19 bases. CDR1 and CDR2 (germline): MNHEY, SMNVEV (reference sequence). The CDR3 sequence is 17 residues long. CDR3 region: CASSIRQPPLSNEKLFF. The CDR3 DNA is TGTGCCAGCAGTATCCGACAGCCGCCCCTTTCTAATGAAAAACTGTTTTTT.

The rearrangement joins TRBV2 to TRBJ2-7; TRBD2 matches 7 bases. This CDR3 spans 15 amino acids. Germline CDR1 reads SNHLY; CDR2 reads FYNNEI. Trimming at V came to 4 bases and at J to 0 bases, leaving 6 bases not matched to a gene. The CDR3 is CASSAGLINSYEQYF. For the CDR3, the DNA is TGTGCCAGCAGTGCGGGACTAATCAACTCCTACGAGCAGTACTTC.

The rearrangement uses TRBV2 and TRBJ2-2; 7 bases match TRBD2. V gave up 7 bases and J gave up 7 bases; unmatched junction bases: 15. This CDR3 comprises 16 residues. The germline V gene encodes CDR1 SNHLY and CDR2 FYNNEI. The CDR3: CASIRLAPGGIGELFF. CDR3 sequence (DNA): TGTGCCAGCATTCGTCTAGCTCCGGGAGGTATCGGGGAGCTGTTTTTT.

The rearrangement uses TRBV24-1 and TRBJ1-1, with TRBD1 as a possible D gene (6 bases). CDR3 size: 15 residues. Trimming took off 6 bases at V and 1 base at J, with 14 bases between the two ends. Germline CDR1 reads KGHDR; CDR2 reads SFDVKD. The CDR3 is CATSSSGGPNTEAFF. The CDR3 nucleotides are TGTGCCACCAGTTCCAGTGGGGGCCCGAACACTGAAGCTTTCTTT.

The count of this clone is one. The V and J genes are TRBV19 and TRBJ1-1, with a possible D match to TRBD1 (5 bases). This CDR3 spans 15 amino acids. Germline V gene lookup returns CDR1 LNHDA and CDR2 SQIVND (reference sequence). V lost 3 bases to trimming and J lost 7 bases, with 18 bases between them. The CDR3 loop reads CASSMAGRTHLEAFF. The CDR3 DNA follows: TGTGCCAGTAGTATGGCGGGACGTACTCACCTTGAAGCTTTCTTT.

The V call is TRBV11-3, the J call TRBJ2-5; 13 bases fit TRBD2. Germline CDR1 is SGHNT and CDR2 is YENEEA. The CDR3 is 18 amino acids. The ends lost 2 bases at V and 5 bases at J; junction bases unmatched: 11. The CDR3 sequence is CASSLHLGRLAGGETQYF. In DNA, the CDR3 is TGTGCCAGCAGCTTACACTTAGGTCGACTAGCGGGAGGCGAGACCCAGTACTTC.